This T cell receptor (beta chain) is from a study of cytomegalovirus exposure and HLA in healthy donors. The PCR contained 60 Vbeta and 13 Jbeta primers. The method was immunoSEQ multiplex PCR; TCRdb's version includes in-frame clones alone and lacks a portion of them. Counted here are about 110,000 clones, over 60% occurring once; the ten biggest clones make up just under 3%. Worth noting for this clone: The antigen is unknown.

The study's findings and limits: Relative to equally common others, HLA-associated TCR beta chains showed greater clonal expansion in a later analysis. Rare TCR sequences predominated, though certain public TCRs were found in many donors.

J was trimmed by 1 base and V by 5 bases; bases with no gene match: 4. The germline gives CDR1 SQVTM, CDR2 ANQGSEA. This CDR3 is built from 13 residues. Sequences were obtained from PBMCs. The receptor was derived from a woman in her sixties in good health and CMV-seropositive. The V gene is TRBV29-1, the J gene TRBJ1-1; 7 nucleotides align to TRBD1. The CDR3 sequence is CSVLTGRNTEAFF. The CDR3 region has the DNA TGCAGCGTTCTGACAGGGAGGAACACTGAAGCTTTCTTT.